Listed here are 11 T cell receptor beta chains from one sample, sequenced in a study of Tregs in tolerant kidney transplant recipients. This table comes from immunoSEQ multiplex PCR, and its TCRdb copy is limited to in-frame clones, with some not included. Of just under 65,000 clones in the sample, under 98% were seen once. Material: Tregs from blood, obtained before the transplant. The receptors derive from a human donor who received a combined kidney and bone marrow transplant.

The genes are TRBV25-1 and TRBJ2-3; 10 bases are shared with TRBD2. Germline V gene data show CDR1 as MGHDK and CDR2 as SYGVNS. The J segment lost 5 bases and the V segment lost 5 bases, leaving 7 bases of the junction unmatched. The CDR3 covers 15 residues. CDR3 in amino acids: CASSLSGRFKDTQYF. In DNA, the CDR3 is TGTGCCAGCAGTCTTAGCGGGAGGTTCAAAGATACGCAGTATTTT.

V and J are TRBV27 and TRBJ2-3; D ambiguous. Germline CDR1 is MNHEY and CDR2 is SMNVEV (reference sequence). V lost 5 bases, J lost 5 bases, and 17 bases lay in between. This CDR3 comprises 15 residues. The CDR3 here is CASSPNWALLDTQYF. The CDR3 nucleotides are TGTGCCAGCAGTCCTAATTGGGCGCTTCTAGATACGCAGTATTTT.

This clone was detected once. This rearrangement joins TRBV5-4 to TRBJ2-5; TRBD2 is a possible D gene (6 bases). The CDR3 is made up of 13 amino acids. The germline V and J ends were trimmed by 0 bases and 5 bases, with 8 bases remaining between them. CDR1 and CDR2 from the germline V gene are SGHNT and YYREEE (reference sequence). CDR3 protein: CASSLGGAETQYF. CDR3 DNA: TGTGCCAGCAGCTTGGGCGGGGCCGAGACCCAGTACTTC.

V usage is TRBV10-3 and J usage is TRBJ2-5; 9 nucleotides line up with TRBD2. The CDR3 runs to 14 residues. V lost 8 bases, J lost 5 bases, and 9 bases stayed unmatched. Germline V gene data show CDR1 as ENHRY and CDR2 as SYGVKD. The CDR3 spells CAIFSGSLSETQYF. As DNA, the CDR3 is TGTGCCATCTTTAGCGGGAGTTTATCGGAGACCCAGTACTTC.

The genes are TRBV5-5 and TRBJ1-5; 9 nucleotides agree with TRBD1. The V gene end was trimmed by 4 bases and the J gene end by 5 bases; junction bases not matched to a gene: 7. CDR3 length: 15 residues. From germline, CDR1 is SGHKS and CDR2 YYEKEE (reference sequence). CDR3 amino acids: CASSLTGGMDQPQHF. The DNA for the CDR3 is TGTGCCAGCAGCCTGACAGGGGGTATGGATCAGCCCCAGCATTTT.

V gene TRBV10-3 combines with J gene TRBJ2-1; 12 nucleotides agree with TRBD1. The trim removed 4 bases at V and 7 bases at J, leaving 14 bases unmatched. Germline CDR1 reads ENHRY; CDR2 reads SYGVKD. This CDR3 has 18 residues. This CDR3 reads CAISGVSRDRGLFNEQFF. DNA for the CDR3: TGTGCCATCAGTGGGGTGAGCCGGGACAGGGGGCTTTTTAATGAGCAGTTCTTC.

The rearrangement links TRBV19 to TRBJ1-1; perhaps TRBD1 as D (5 bases). Germline CDR1 and CDR2: LNHDA and SQIVND (reference sequence). V was trimmed by 5 bases and J by 1 base, leaving 8 bases between them. The CDR3 loop spans 13 amino acids. The DNA of the CDR3 is TGTGCCAGTAGTTTTAGGGGGAACACTGAAGCTTTCTTT. Translation: CASSFRGNTEAFF. The variable domain in full, with the rest retrieved from reference TRBV19 and TRBJ1-1, is DGGITQSPKYLFRKEGQNVTLSCEQNLNHDAMYWYRQDPGQGLRLIYYSQIVNDFQKGDIAEGYSVSREKKESFPLTVTSAQKNPTAFYLCASSFRGNTEAFFGQGTRLTVV.

The V and J genes are TRBV10-3 and TRBJ1-1; D possibly corresponds to TRBD1 (5 bases). Trimming stripped 6 bases from V and 1 base from J, with 12 bases between. The CDR3 has 14 residues. Per the germline V gene, CDR1 is ENHRY and CDR2 is SYGVKD. DNA of the CDR3: TGTGCCATCAGGCAGGGTTCCTCGAACACTGAAGCTTTCTTT. It yields the protein CAIRQGSSNTEAFF.

The rearrangement links TRBV4-2 to TRBJ2-7; 11 nucleotides line up with TRBD2. The CDR3 extends over 17 amino acids. J was trimmed by 0 bases and V by 0 bases; bases with no gene match: 4. Germline V lookup: CDR1 LGHNA, CDR2 YNFKEQ. CDR3 coding DNA: TGTGCCAGCAGCCAAGATTGGACTAGCGGGTCCTCCTACGAGCAGTACTTC. This encodes CASSQDWTSGSSYEQYF.

V gene TRBV5-1 combines with J gene TRBJ2-1, with 15 positions matching TRBD2. The junction had 15 bases not matched to a gene; V was cut back by 5 bases and J by 3 bases. The CDR3 covers 20 residues. The germline V gene has CDR1 SGHRS and CDR2 YFSETQ. The DNA for the CDR3 is TGCGCCAGCAGGTCGCCGGGACTAGCGGGAGGAGGGCGTCTCTACAATGAGCAGTTCTTC. This codes for CASRSPGLAGGGRLYNEQFF. The full variable domain, in which reference TRBV5-1 and TRBJ2-1 provide the parts outside the CDR3, is KAGVTQTPRYLIKTRGQQVTLSCSPISGHRSVSWYQQTPGQGLQFLFEYFSETQRNKGNFPGRFSGRQFSNSRSEMNVSTLELGDSALYLCASRSPGLAGGGRLYNEQFFGPGTRLTVL.

The chain carries TRBV29-1 and TRBJ1-4, with D tentatively TRBD1 (6 bases). Between the trimmed V and J ends, which lost 3 bases and 6 bases, there was a span of 11 bases. The CDR3 has 13 amino acids. Germline V CDR1 and CDR2: SQVTM, ANQGSEA. DNA for the CDR3: TGCAGCGTTGATACGGGGGGCGATGAAAAACTGTTTTTT. It translates to CSVDTGGDEKLFF.